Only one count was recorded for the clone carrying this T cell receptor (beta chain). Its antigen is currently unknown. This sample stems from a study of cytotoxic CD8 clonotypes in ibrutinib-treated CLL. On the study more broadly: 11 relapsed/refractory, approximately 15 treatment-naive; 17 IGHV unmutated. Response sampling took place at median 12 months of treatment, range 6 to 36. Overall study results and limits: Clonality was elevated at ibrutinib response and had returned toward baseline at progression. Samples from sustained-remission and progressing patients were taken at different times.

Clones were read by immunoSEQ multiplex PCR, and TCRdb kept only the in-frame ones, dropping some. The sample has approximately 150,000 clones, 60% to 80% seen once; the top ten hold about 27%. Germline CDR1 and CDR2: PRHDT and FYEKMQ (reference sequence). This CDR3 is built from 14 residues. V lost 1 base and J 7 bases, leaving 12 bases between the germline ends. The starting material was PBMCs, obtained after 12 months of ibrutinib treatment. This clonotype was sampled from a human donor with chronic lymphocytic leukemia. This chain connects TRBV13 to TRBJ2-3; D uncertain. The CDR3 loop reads CASSLALGFNTQYF. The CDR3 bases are TGTGCCAGCAGCTTAGCGTTAGGGTTCAATACGCAGTATTTT.